Listed here is a single TCR beta chain. These data originate in a study of a mutant IDH1 vaccine in newly diagnosed glioma. As for the study in general: Treated individuals were roughly 62% male and roughly 40% female, averaging 40.4 years of age.

TCRdb's table, derived via immunoSEQ multiplex PCR, lists solely in-frame clones and lacks some. The sample has around 82,000 clones, roughly 80% seen once; the top ten hold about 5.3%. The CDR3 runs 13 residues. The germline V gene encodes CDR1 MNHEY and CDR2 SVGAGI. Trimming removed 6 bases at V and 0 bases at J, with 6 bases between. Time point of the sample: baseline, week 1 (first vaccination visit). This sample's treatment: pre-vaccination baseline after standard-of-care therapy. The donors had new WHO grade 3 or 4 astrocytomas; these were IDH1-mutant and ATRX-lost. The specimen comprised PBMCs, sampled from a glioma patient treated with radiotherapy, temozolomide or both. The chain carries TRBV6-5 and TRBJ1-5; D gene uncertain. This sequence was found in a man in his forties with glioma. Some clones in this sample may be carry-over from other donors' samples. In DNA form, the CDR3 reads TGTGCCAGCAGACCCTATAGCAATCAGCCCCAGCATTTT. As protein: CASRPYSNQPQHF.